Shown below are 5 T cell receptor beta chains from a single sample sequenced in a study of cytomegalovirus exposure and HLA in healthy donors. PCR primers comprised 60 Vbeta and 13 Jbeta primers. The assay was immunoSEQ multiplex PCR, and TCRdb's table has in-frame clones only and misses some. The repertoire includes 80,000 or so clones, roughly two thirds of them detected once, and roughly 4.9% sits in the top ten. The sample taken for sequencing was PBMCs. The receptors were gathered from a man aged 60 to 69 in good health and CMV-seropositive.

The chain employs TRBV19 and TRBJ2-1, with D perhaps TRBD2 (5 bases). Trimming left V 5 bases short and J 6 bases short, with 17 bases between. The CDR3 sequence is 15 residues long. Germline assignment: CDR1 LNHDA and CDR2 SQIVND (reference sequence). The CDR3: CASSPDYTPSNEQFF. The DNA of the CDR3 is TGTGCCAGTAGTCCCGACTATACCCCGAGCAATGAGCAGTTCTTC.

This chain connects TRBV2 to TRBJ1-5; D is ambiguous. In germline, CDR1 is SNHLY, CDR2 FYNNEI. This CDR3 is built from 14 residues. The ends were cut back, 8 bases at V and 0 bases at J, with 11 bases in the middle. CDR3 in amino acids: CASLDSDSNQPQHF. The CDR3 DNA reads TGTGCCAGCCTAGACTCAGATAGCAATCAGCCCCAGCATTTT. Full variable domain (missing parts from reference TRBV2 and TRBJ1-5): EPEVTQTPSHQVTQMGQEVILRCVPISNHLYFYWYRQILGQKVEFLVSFYNNEISEKSEIFDDQFSVERPDGSNFTLKIRSTKLEDSAMYFCASLDSDSNQPQHFGDGTRLSIL.

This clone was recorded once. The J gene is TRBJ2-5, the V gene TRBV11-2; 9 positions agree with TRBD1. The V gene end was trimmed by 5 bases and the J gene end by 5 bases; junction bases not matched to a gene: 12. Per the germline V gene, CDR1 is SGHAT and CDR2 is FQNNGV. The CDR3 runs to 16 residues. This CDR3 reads CASSPRGTGYRETQYF. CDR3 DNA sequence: TGTGCCAGCAGCCCGCGTGGGACAGGGTATAGGGAGACCCAGTACTTC. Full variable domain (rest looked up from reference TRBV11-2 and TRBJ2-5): EAGVAQSPRYKIIEKRQSVAFWCNPISGHATLYWYQQILGQGPKLLIQFQNNGVVDDSQLPKDRFSAERLKGVDSTLKIQPAKLEDSAVYLCASSPRGTGYRETQYFGPGTRLLVL.

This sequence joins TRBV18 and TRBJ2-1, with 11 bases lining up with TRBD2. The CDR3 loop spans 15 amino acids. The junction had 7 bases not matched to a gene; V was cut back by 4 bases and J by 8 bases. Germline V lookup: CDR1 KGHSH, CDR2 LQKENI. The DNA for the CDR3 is TGTGCCAGCTCACAACTAGCGGGAGATACCTATGAGCAGTTCTTC. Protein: CASSQLAGDTYEQFF. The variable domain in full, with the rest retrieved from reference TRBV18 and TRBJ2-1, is NAGVMQNPRHLVRRRGQEARLRCSPMKGHSHVYWYRQLPEEGLKFMVYLQKENIIDESGMPKERFSAEFPKEGPSILRIQQVVRGDSAAYFCASSQLAGDTYEQFFGPGTRLTVL.

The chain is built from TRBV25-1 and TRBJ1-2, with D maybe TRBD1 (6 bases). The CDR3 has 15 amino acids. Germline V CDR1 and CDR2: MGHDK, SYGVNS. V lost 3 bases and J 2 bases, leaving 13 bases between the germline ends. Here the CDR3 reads CASSDVRQGNYGYTF. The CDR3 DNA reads TGTGCCAGCAGTGATGTACGTCAGGGGAACTATGGCTACACCTTC.